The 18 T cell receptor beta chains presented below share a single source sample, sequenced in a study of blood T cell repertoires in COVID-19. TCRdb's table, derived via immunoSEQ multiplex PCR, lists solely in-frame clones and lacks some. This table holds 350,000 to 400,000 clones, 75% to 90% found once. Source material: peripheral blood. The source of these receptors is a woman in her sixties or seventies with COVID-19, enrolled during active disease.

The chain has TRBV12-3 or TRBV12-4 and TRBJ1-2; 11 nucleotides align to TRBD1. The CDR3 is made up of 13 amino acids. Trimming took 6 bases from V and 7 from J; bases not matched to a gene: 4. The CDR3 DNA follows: TGTGCCAGCAGGGGGACAGGGGGTAGTGGCTACACCTTC. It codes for CASRGTGGSGYTF.

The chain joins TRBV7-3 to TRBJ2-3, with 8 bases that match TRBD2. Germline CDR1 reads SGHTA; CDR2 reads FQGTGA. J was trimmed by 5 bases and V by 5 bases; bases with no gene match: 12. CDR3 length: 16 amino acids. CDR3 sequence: CASSPRFGLAIDTQYF. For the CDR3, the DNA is TGTGCCAGCAGCCCTCGGTTCGGACTAGCAATAGATACGCAGTATTTT.

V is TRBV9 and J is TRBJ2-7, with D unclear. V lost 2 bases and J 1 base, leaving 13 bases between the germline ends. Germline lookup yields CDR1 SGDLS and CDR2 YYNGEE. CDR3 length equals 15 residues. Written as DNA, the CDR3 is TGTGCCAGCAGCGTTGATGGCGACTTGTCCTACGAGCAGTACTTC. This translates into CASSVDGDLSYEQYF.

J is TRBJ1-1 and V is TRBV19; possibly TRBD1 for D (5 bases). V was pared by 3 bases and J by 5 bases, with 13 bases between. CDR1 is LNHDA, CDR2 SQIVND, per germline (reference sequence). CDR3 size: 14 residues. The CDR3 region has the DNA TGTGCCAGTAGTATCACCGGGGGTGGTACTGAAGCTTTCTTT. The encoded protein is CASSITGGGTEAFF.

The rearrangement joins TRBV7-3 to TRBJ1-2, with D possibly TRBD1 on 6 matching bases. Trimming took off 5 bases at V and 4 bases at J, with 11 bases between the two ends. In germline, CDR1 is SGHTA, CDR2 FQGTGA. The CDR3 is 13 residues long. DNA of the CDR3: TGTGCCAGCAGCCTGACAGGCGGCTATGGCTACACCTTC. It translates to CASSLTGGYGYTF.

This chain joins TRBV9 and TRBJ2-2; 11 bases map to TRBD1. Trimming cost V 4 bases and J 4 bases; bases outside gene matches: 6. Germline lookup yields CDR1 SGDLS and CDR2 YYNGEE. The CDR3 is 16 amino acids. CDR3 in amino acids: CASSLAGTGGTGELFF. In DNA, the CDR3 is TGTGCCAGCAGCTTGGCCGGGACAGGGGGCACCGGGGAGCTGTTTTTT.

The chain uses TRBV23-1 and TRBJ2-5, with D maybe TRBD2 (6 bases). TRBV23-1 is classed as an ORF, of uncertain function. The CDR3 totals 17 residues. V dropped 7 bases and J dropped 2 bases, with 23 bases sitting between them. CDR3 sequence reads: CASNGKGKVRGQETQYF. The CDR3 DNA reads TGCGCCAGCAACGGGAAAGGGAAGGTTCGGGGGCAAGAGACCCAGTACTTC.

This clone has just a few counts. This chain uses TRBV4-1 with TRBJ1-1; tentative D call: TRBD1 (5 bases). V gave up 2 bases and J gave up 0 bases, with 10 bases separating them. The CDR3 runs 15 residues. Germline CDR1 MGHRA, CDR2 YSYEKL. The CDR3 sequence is CASSQLAGMNTEAFF. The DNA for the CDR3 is TGCGCCAGCAGCCAATTAGCAGGGATGAACACTGAAGCTTTCTTT.

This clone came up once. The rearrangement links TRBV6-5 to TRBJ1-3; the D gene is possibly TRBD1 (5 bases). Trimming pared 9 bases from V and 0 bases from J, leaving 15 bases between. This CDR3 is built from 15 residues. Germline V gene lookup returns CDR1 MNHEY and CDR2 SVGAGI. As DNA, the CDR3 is TGTGCCAGTTACGAAGACAGCGACTCTGGAAACACCATATATTTT. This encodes CASYEDSDSGNTIYF.

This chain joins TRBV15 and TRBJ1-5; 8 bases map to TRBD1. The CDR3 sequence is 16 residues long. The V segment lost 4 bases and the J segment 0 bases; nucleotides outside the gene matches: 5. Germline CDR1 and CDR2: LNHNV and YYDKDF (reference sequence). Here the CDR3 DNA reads TGTGCCACCAGCACGGGACAGGTGAATAGCAATCAGCCCCAGCATTTT. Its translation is CATSTGQVNSNQPQHF. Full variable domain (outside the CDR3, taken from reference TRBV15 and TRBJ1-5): DAMVIQNPRYQVTQFGKPVTLSCSQTLNHNVMYWYQQKSSQAPKLLFHYYDKDFNNEADTPDNFQSRRPNTSFCFLDIRSPGLGDTAMYLCATSTGQVNSNQPQHFGDGTRLSIL.

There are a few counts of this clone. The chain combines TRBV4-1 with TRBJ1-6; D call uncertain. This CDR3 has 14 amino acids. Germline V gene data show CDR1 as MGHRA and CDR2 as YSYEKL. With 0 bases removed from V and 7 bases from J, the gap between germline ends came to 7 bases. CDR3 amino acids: CASSQEVRNSPLHF. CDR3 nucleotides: TGCGCCAGCAGCCAAGAGGTTAGAAATTCACCCCTCCACTTT.

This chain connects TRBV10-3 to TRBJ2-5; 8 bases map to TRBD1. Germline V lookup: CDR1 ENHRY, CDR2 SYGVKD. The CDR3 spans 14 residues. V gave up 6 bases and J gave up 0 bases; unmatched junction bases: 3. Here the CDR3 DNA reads TGTGCCATCAGGGAGACAGGGGACCAAGAGACCCAGTACTTC. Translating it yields CAIRETGDQETQYF.

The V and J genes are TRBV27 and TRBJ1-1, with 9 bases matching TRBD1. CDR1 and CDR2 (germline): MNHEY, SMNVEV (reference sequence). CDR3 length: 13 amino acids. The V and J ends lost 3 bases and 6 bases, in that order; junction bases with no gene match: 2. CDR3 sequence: CASSFTGGPEAFF. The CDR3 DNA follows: TGTGCCAGCAGTTTCACAGGGGGCCCTGAAGCTTTCTTT.

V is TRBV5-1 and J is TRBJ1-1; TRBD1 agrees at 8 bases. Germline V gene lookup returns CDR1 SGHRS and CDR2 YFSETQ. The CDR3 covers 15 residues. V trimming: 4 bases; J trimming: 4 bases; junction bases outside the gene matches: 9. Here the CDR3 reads CASSDLTGGITEAFF. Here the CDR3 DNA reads TGCGCCAGCAGCGACCTAACAGGGGGTATCACTGAAGCTTTCTTT.

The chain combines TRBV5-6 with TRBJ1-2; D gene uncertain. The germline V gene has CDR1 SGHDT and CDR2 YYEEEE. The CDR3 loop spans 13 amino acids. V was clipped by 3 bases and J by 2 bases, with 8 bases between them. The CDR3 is CASSSSRNYGYTF. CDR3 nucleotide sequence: TGTGCCAGCAGCTCTTCGCGGAACTATGGCTACACCTTC.

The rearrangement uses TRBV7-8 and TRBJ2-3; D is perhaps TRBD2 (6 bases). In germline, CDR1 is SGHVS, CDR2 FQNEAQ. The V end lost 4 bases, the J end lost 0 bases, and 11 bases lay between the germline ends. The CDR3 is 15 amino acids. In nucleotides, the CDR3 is TGTGCCAGCAGCTCGGGAGTCCCTAGCACAGATACGCAGTATTTT. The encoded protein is CASSSGVPSTDTQYF.

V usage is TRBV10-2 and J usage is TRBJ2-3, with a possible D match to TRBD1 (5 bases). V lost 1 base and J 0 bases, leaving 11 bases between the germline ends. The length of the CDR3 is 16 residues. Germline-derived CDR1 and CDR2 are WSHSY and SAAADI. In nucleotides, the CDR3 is TGCGCCAGCAGTGAGTGGGGCAGCTCTAGCACAGATACGCAGTATTTT. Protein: CASSEWGSSSTDTQYF.

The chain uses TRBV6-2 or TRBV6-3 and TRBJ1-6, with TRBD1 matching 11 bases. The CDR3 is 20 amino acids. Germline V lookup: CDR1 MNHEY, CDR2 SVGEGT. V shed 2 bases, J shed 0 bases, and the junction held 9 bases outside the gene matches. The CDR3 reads CASSYAGQGAISSYNSPLHF. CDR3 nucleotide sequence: TGTGCCAGCAGTTACGCCGGACAGGGGGCGATAAGCTCCTATAATTCACCCCTCCACTTT.